The clone carrying this T cell receptor (beta chain) has just one count. Its target is unknown. Uncontrolled infection, other autoimmune disease, pregnancy or lactation led to exclusion. Out of approximately 10 ml of fresh peripheral blood came the PBMCs. The sample originates from a study of T cells in Graves' hyperthyroidism and ophthalmopathy. RNA transcripts were the template for amplifying TCR beta CDR3 regions. The HTBI primer set was used in a first-round RT-PCR of the TCR CDR3. In TCRdb, the multiplex PCR reads were re-called with MiXCR into one record per CDR3 protein. The repertoire holds 500,000 to 650,000 distinct CDR3 sequences, 14% seen once, with around 12% in the top ten. Germline V gives CDR1 DFQATT, CDR2 SNEGSKA (reference sequence). CDR3 length equals 12 residues. Notes on the study in general: Most expanded thyroid clonotypes above 0.001 recurred in blood. The model forecast ophthalmopathy, anticipating it by a median around 6.5 months before onset.

The sample was blood. This sequence originates from a woman in her 50s with Graves' ophthalmopathy. The chain is built from TRBV20-1 and TRBJ1-3; D unresolved. The CDR3: CGLRQSGNTIYF. The CDR3 bases are TGCGGATTGAGGCAGTCTGGAAACACCATATATTTT.